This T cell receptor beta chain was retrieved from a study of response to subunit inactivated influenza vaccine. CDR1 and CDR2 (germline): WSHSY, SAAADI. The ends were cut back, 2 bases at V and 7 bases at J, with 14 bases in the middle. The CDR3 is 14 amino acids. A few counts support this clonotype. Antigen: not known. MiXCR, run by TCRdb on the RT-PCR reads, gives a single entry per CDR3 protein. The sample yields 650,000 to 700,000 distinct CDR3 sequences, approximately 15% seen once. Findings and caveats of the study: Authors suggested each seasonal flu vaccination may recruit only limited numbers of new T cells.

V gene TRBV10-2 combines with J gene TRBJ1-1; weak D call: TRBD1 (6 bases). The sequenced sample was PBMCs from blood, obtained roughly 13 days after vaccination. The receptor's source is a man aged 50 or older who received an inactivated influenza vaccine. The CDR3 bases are TGCGCCAGCAGTGAGGGACAGAGAGGAGGTGAAGCTTTCTTT. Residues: CASSEGQRGGEAFF.